This T cell receptor beta chain derives from a study of CD8 T cells in cerebrospinal fluid in Alzheimer's disease (TCRdb year 2020). About the investigation overall: CSF T cell clonal expansion was assessed with two single-cell approaches: plate-based nested PCR sequencing and droplet-based sequencing. This study tested whether clonally expanded T cells could be found in cerebrospinal fluid from healthy elderly individuals and from patients with neurodegenerative disease. In the droplet-based CSF analysis comparing patients with controls, there were roughly 9 healthy controls (fewer than 11,000 cells) and roughly 9 patients with MCI or Alzheimer's disease (10,391 cells). A total of about 26 samples were covered by the CSF gene-expression analysis, in which Parkinson's disease patients were included.

This clonotype is large (0.1 to 1%), judged from its frequency; no count is recorded. Which antigen it targets is not known. Parkinson's disease patients served as a neurodegenerative disease comparison group, because antigen-specific T cells had previously been reported in Parkinson's disease blood. Acute infectious disease was absent in all participants, and all participants were in good physical condition. Neurodegeneration in patients was confirmed with biomarkers including neurofilament, amyloid-beta and tau. For droplet-based sequencing, live CSF cells were sorted with a live/dead marker. CSF was obtained by lumbar puncture, and immune cells were pelleted by centrifugation at 300g. Each CSF sample was checked for red blood cells, and any sample showing blood contamination was excluded. CSF cells were cryopreserved in freezing medium, frozen overnight at -80 °C, and then stored in liquid nitrogen. Before analysis, CSF samples were stored for less than six months.

Looking up the germline V gene yields CDR1 SGHAT and CDR2 FQNNGV. Including the terminal cysteine and phenylalanine, the CDR3 comprises 12 residues. No nucleotide data were recorded. Receptor libraries were prepared by 10x single-cell sequencing. CSF cells were profiled with 10X Genomics single-cell V(D)J and 5' gene-expression libraries. An Illumina NextSeq550 was used to sequence CSF single-cell TCR libraries. The authors' pipeline ran thus. After V(D)J reads were mapped to the vdj-GRCh38 alts ensemble 2.0.0 reference, the Cell Ranger vdj pipeline was used to analyse the reads. Clonotypes were defined as cell barcodes sharing the same set of productive CDR3 nucleotide sequences. To link clonality with transcriptional profiles, clonotype information was added to the Seurat v3.0 gene-expression metadata. Any CSF cell with more than 1,800 genes, more than 7,500 UMIs or more than 10% mitochondrial reads was excluded. To find TCRs with known antigen specificity, CDR3-beta sequences were matched against VDJdb. The network analysis of clone sharing was performed with the R package qgraph and was limited to TCRs that had complete alpha and beta chains. Reprocessed by TCRdb, the reads give a single entry per CDR3 protein sequence, without DNA. TCRdb's processing, not the authors', yielded these V and J calls. The table kept for this sample lists 480 or so distinct CDR3 sequences. Roughly two fifths of the sample goes to the ten largest clones.

Findings and caveats that apply to the study as a whole: The EBV-specific clones were neither the most highly expanded clones nor enriched among patients. It was cautioned by the authors that a causal link between EBV and Alzheimer's disease is not established by the detection of EBV-specific TCRs in CSF. Only samples with detectable clones went into the overall clonality comparison: some 11 healthy, 5 MCI, 5 AD, and 6 PD. When the data were pooled, 4 of 6 Alzheimer's patients but only 1 of 10 healthy subjects had a highly expanded clone, defined as one making up at least 3% of TCRs. A higher percentage of TCRs was made up by the largest CSF clone in patients with MCI or Alzheimer's disease than in controls.

Material: cerebrospinal fluid. The clonotype comes from a human donor with Parkinson's disease. The chain couples TRBV11-2 to TRBJ2-1; TCRdb reports TRBD2, a call that lacks DNA to check it against. The CDR3 region has the sequence CASQRGANEQFF. Where the CDR3 stops, the reference TRBV11-2 and TRBJ2-1 genes take over; the full variable domain is EAGVAQSPRYKIIEKRQSVAFWCNPISGHATLYWYQQILGQGPKLLIQFQNNGVVDDSQLPKDRFSAERLKGVDSTLKIQPAKLEDSAVYLCASQRGANEQFFGPGTRLTVL.